The rows below give T cell receptor beta chains drawn from one sample of a study of blood T cell repertoires in COVID-19. TCRdb's table, derived via immunoSEQ multiplex PCR, lists solely in-frame clones and lacks some. The sample shows 330,000 or so clones, roughly 90% of them seen only once. Material: peripheral blood. The receptors stem from a man under 40 with COVID-19, enrolled during active disease. CDR3s leave out the opening cysteine and the closing phenylalanine or tryptophan.

TRBJ2-7 9 TRBV6-5 ASGSSYEQY
TRBJ2-1 13 TRBV24-1 ATSDLPTGGNEQF
TRBJ2-5 13 TRBV7-2 ASSYGPQGSETQY
TRBJ2-7 13 TRBV15 ATSRGQGQRGEQY
TRBJ2-3 13 TRBV21-1 ASQDKVGLSGTQY
TRBJ2-5 14 TRBV7-2 ASSEVLAGAQETQY
TRBJ2-7 13 TRBV5-5 ASSLRDSENYEQY
TRBJ2-5 14 TRBV4-1 ASSQDGTGRRETQY
TRBJ2-1 15 TRBV27 ASSSWTSGRSYNEQF
TRBJ1-1 9 TRBV5-4 ASSQTGEAF
TRBJ2-3 12 TRBV6-5 ASSRDTSTDTQY
TRBJ2-3 12 TRBV4-1 ASSHSSGTDTQY
TRBJ2-2 13 TRBV18 ASSPPNLSVGELF
TRBJ2-2 13 TRBV10-3 ATASRTGNTGELF
TRBJ1-2 14 TRBV5-1 ASQQTSGQGQLGYT
TRBJ1-5 14 TRBV28 AARGGGTGGYQPQH
TRBJ2-2 13 TRBV12-5 ASVSLGRGDGELF
TRBJ2-1 13 TRBV9 ASSVGSGRLSEQF
TRBJ1-6 13 TRBV7-2 ASSLQGSYNSPLH
TRBJ2-1 12 TRBV24-1 ATSDSDSYNEQF
TRBJ2-2 11 TRBV13 ASSLGIIGELF
TRBJ1-2 12 TRBV7-2 ASSLEASSTGYT
TRBJ2-5 12 TRBV5-6 ASSLSGLRKTQY
TRBJ2-5 13 TRBV25-1 ASSASGTGGETQY
TRBJ2-7 11 TRBV9 ASSVVSRGEQY
TRBJ2-1 13 TRBV24-1 ATSDLRGQGAEQF
TRBJ1-4 12 TRBV13 ASSLTGAAEKLF
TRBJ1-4 13 TRBV4-1 ASSSSGATNEKLF
TRBJ1-4 11 TRBV6-5 ASSPPVRGKLF
TRBJ1-1 10 TRBV30 AWSPGSTEAF
TRBJ2-7 13 TRBV7-2 ASSLRTGSSYEQY
TRBJ2-7 12 TRBV6-5 ASSPRGEAYEQY
TRBJ2-7 12 TRBV5-1 ASSRREERNEQY
TRBJ2-5 10 TRBV12-5 ASGRDQETQY
TRBJ1-2 16 TRBV4-2 ASSHSLSGIGANYGYT
TRBJ2-2 18 TRBV4-3 ASSHEGPGTGGTNTGELF
TRBJ1-1 12 TRBV7-8 ASSFKGWNTEAF
TRBJ2-2 13 TRBV9 ASSVSLTVTGELF
TRBJ2-2 16 TRBV10-3 AISVSPGLDSGTGELF
TRBJ2-1 14 TRBV5-1 ASSLYGGRSGGEQF
TRBJ2-7 12 TRBV5-1 ASSLATSSYEQY